Below, 8 T cell receptor beta chains from the same sample are listed, as sequenced in a study of blood T cell repertoires in COVID-19. TCRdb's table, derived via immunoSEQ multiplex PCR, lists solely in-frame clones and lacks some. The data contain 100,000 to 150,000 clones, about 70% of them singletons. Material for sequencing was peripheral blood. The receptors stem from a woman in her 70s with acute or convalescent COVID-19.

This chain links TRBV5-1 with TRBJ2-7, with 16 bases aligning to TRBD2. Germline CDR1 is SGHRS and CDR2 is YFSETQ. CDR3 size: 19 residues. V lost 3 bases, J lost 2 bases, and 11 bases stayed unmatched. The CDR3 spells CASSSGDGTSGRVPYEQYF. In DNA form, the CDR3 reads TGCGCCAGCAGCTCAGGAGACGGGACTAGCGGGAGGGTACCCTACGAGCAGTACTTC. The full variable domain, in which reference TRBV5-1 and TRBJ2-7 provide the parts outside the CDR3, is KAGVTQTPRYLIKTRGQQVTLSCSPISGHRSVSWYQQTPGQGLQFLFEYFSETQRNKGNFPGRFSGRQFSNSRSEMNVSTLELGDSALYLCASSSGDGTSGRVPYEQYFGPGTRLTVT.

The chain employs TRBV18 and TRBJ1-2; 8 positions agree with TRBD1. The CDR3 length is 15 residues. Per germline, CDR1 KGHSH and CDR2 LQKENI. Unmatched junction bases numbered 9, after V lost 5 bases and J lost 4 bases. CDR3 region: CASSTGAGGLYGYTF. The CDR3, as DNA: TGTGCCAGCTCAACGGGGGCAGGGGGCCTCTATGGCTACACCTTC.

The chain joins TRBV29-1 to TRBJ2-7, with D hard to call. CDR3 length: 12 amino acids. CDR1 SQVTM and CDR2 ANQGSEA come from the germline V gene. The germline V and J ends were trimmed by 0 bases and 2 bases, with 5 bases remaining between them. The CDR3 bases are TGCAGCGTTGAAGATTTAGCCTACGAGCAGTACTTC. It encodes CSVEDLAYEQYF.

The chain is built from TRBV19 and TRBJ1-3; 7 nucleotides match TRBD1. Germline CDR1 LNHDA, CDR2 SQIVND (reference sequence). V lost 7 bases to trimming and J lost 3 bases; unmatched junction nucleotides: 3. There are 13 residues in the CDR3. The chain's CDR3 is CASKGADGNTIYF. CDR3 coding DNA: TGTGCCAGTAAGGGGGCAGATGGAAACACCATATATTTT.

This clone has just one count. The rearrangement links TRBV9 to TRBJ1-2; 7 bases align to TRBD1. The V and J ends lost 2 bases and 6 bases, in that order; junction bases with no gene match: 7. CDR1 and CDR2 (germline): SGDLS, YYNGEE. CDR3 length: 14 amino acids. Written as DNA, the CDR3 is TGTGCCAGCAGCGTCACCACAGGGGATGATGGCTACACCTTC. This sequence encodes CASSVTTGDDGYTF.

The rearrangement links TRBV27 to TRBJ2-3; 7 nucleotides line up with TRBD2. The CDR3 has 15 residues. CDR1 and CDR2 from the germline V gene are MNHEY and SMNVEV (reference sequence). V trimming: 5 bases; J trimming: 6 bases; junction bases outside the gene matches: 11. CDR3 nucleotides: TGTGCCAGCAGTAAAAGGCGGGAGCGTGGGGATACGCAGTATTTT. This sequence encodes CASSKRRERGDTQYF.

The gene calls are TRBV7-2 and TRBJ2-3, with a tentative D call TRBD1 (5 bases). V was cut by 6 bases and J by 2 bases, with 9 bases left in between. CDR3 length: 13 amino acids. CDR1 is SGHTA and CDR2 is FQGNSA in the germline V gene. CDR3 amino acids: CASSLQATDTQYF. The DNA of the CDR3 is TGTGCCAGCAGTTTACAGGCCACAGATACGCAGTATTTT. Combining the CDR3 with reference TRBV7-2 and TRBJ2-3 gives the whole variable domain GAGVSQSPSNKVTEKGKDVELRCDPISGHTALYWYRQSLGQGLEFLIYFQGNSAPDKSGLPSDRFSAERTGGSVSTLTIQRTQQEDSAVYLCASSLQATDTQYFGPGTRLTVL.

The chain links TRBV23-1 to TRBJ2-4, with D possibly TRBD2 on 5 matching bases. TRBV23-1 is marked as an open reading frame, function uncertain. Trimming stripped 3 bases from V and 0 bases from J, with 9 bases between. The CDR3 loop spans 15 amino acids. The CDR3: CASSQAGLAKNIQYF. CDR3 nucleotides: TGCGCCAGCAGTCAGGCCGGACTAGCCAAAAACATTCAGTACTTC.